A selection of T cell receptor beta chains follows, all from one sample in a study of tumor-infiltrating lymphocytes in primary liver carcinoma. TCRdb ran MiXCR on the multiplex PCR reads and lists one entry per CDR3 protein. The sample has 320,000 or so distinct CDR3 sequences, about 60% seen once. Specimen: peripheral blood. Every receptor here comes from a man in his forties with primary liver carcinoma and hepatitis B virus infection. The CDR3 runs from the conserved cysteine through the conserved F or W. A D gene is named only where the DNA matches it firmly. Clone size, where shown, is once, few, many, or a class for clones that have expanded.

TRBJ2-2 | TRBV6-2/TRBV6-3 | . | few | TGTGCCAGCAGTTATAACGAGGGGGGCACCGGGGAGCTGTTTTTT | CASSYNEGGTGELFF
TRBJ2-2 | TRBV6-2/TRBV6-3 | . | . | TGTACCAGCAGTTACGGTGGGAACACCGGGGAGCTGTTTTTT | CTSSYGGNTGELFF
TRBJ2-3 | TRBV7-4 | TRBD2 | many | TGTGCCAGCAGCTTGGAGGGAGGGTTGGATACGCAGTATTTT | CASSLEGGLDTQYF
TRBJ1-3 | TRBV11-2 | . | once | TGTACCAGAAGCGCACAGTGGTCTGGAAACACCATATATTTT | CTRSAQWSGNTIYF
TRBJ2-3 | TRBV2 | TRBD2 | . | TGTGCCAGCAGTGGTCTACTAGCGGGAGCAGATACGCAGTATTTT | CASSGLLAGADTQYF
TRBJ2-7 | TRBV7-8 | . | few | TGTGCCAGCAGCGGTCACAGGGTAGGGGGGACCTACGAGCAGTACTTC | CASSGHRVGGTYEQYF
TRBJ2-3 | TRBV28 | . | . | TGTGACAGCAGTTTCGAATCGGGGGCAGATACGCAGTATTTT | CDSSFESGADTQYF
TRBJ2-1 | TRBV6-1 | TRBD1 | many | TGTGCCAGCAGGGGACAGGGAGGCGATGAGCAGTTCTTC | CASRGQGGDEQFF
TRBJ2-7 | TRBV6-2/TRBV6-3 | . | once | TGTGCAAGCAGTTACTCGGGGAGGCCAGAGCTGTACTTC | CASSYSGRPELYF
TRBJ2-2 | TRBV6-6 | . | . | TGTGCCAGCAGTTACTCGTTGTTTCACAGACACACCGGGGAGATGTTTTTT | CASSYSLFHRHTGEMFF
TRBJ1-2 | TRBV6-2/TRBV6-3 | . | . | TGTGCCAGCAGACGACCGGGACCAATTGATGGCTACACCTTC | CASRRPGPIDGYTF
TRBJ2-2 | TRBV6-5 | . | . | TGTGCCAGCAGTGAAGGGGGGAGCGGGGAGCTGTTTTTT | CASSEGGSGELFF
TRBJ2-3 | TRBV19 | . | . | TGTGCCAGTATTATAAAGCGAGGAACAGATACGCAGTATTTT | CASIIKRGTDTQYF
TRBJ2-7 | TRBV11-3 | . | . | TGTGCCAGCAGCTGTAAAGGGGTTTTCTCCTACGAGCAGTACTTC | CASSCKGVFSYEQYF
TRBJ2-1 | TRBV14 | . | many | TGTGCCAGCAGCCAAGACCGGCGGGGAGAGCAGTTCTTC | CASSQDRRGEQFF
TRBJ1-2 | TRBV28 | . | many | TGTGCCAGCAGTTTATCCGACAGGATAACCTATGGCTACACCTTC | CASSLSDRITYGYTF
TRBJ2-5 | TRBV5-1 | TRBD2 | . | TGCGCCAGCAGCTTGGACCCCTCAGCGGGAGAAGAGACCCAGTACTTC | CASSLDPSAGEETQYF
TRBJ2-1 | TRBV6-1 | TRBD2 | many | TGTGCCGTAGAACTAGCGTTATCCTACAATGAGCAGTTCTTC | CAVELALSYNEQFF
TRBJ2-7 | TRBV11-2 | . | . | TGTGCCGGCTGTCCCGGGATCTCGGGCGAGCAGTACTTC | CAGCPGISGEQYF
TRBJ2-6 | TRBV5-4 | TRBD2 | few | TGTGCCAGCAGCCCGGGACTAGCGGGAGGCCGTTCCGGGGCCAACGTCCTGACTTTC | CASSPGLAGGRSGANVLTF
TRBJ1-5 | TRBV6-2/TRBV6-3 | TRBD1 | . | TGTGCCCGCAGCTACAGGGGGCATAGCAATCAGCCCCAGCATTTT | CARSYRGHSNQPQHF
TRBJ1-6 | TRBV11-2 | . | . | TGTGCCAGCGCGGTCGGAAATAATTCACCCCTACACTTT | CASAVGNNSPLHF
TRBJ2-2 | TRBV6-1 | TRBD2 | few | TGTGCCACCCACCGTCTAGCGGGAGACACCGGGGAGCTGTTTTTT | CATHRLAGDTGELFF
TRBJ1-2 | TRBV6-1 | . | . | TGTGCCAGCAGCGGGCCAGGGAGGGTGGACTATGGCTACACCTTC | CASSGPGRVDYGYTF
TRBJ1-1 | TRBV20-1 | . | few | TGCAGTGCCCTCCGGGAATTGAACACTGAAGCTTTCTTT | CSALRELNTEAFF
TRBJ2-7 | TRBV5-1 | . | . | TGCGCCGGCAGGGATAAACCAGGGGCGGGGTACGAGCAGTACTTC | CAGRDKPGAGYEQYF
TRBJ2-2 | TRBV10-3 | . | . | TGTGCCATCAGGACCGGAGACAGTAACACCGGGGAGCTGCTTTTT | CAIRTGDSNTGELLF